Reported below is one T cell receptor beta chain. Its target is unknown. Peripheral blood samples of 7.5 to 10 milliliters were drawn from each donor. The data derive from a study of blood T cells in healthy people across ages. Study-level points and caveats: Estimates based on one million T cells were treated as lower bounds.

The CDR3 sequence is 12 residues long. The trim removed 0 bases at V and 12 bases at J, leaving 4 bases unmatched. Germline values: CDR1 SGHDN, CDR2 FVKESK. The authors ran a second PCR of 7 to 11 cycles using a sample-barcoded 5' primer and a J-beta primer mix. From the 5' RACE reads, TCRdb called clonotypes with MiXCR, one entry per CDR3 protein. The sample yields 1.5 million to 2 million distinct CDR3 sequences, 28% seen once. Material for sequencing was blood. This clonotype was obtained from a woman in her twenties or thirties in good health. The rearrangement joins TRBV14 to TRBJ2-5; 7 positions agree with TRBD1. In DNA form, the CDR3 reads TGTGCCAGCAGCCAAGATTGGGGGACAGAGTACTTC. Translated, it gives CASSQDWGTEYF.